The 28 T cell receptor beta chains below come from one sample, sequenced in a study of T cells in Graves' hyperthyroidism and ophthalmopathy (dated by TCRdb to 2018 to 2020). Receptors were amplified or captured by multiplex PCR. The sample was run on an Illumina HiSeq 2000. The TCR beta CDR3 regions were amplified from the RNA transcripts. The first round of RT-PCR for the TCR CDR3 was performed with the HTBI primer set and the Qiagen OneStep RT-PCR kit. The raw public data were reprocessed by TCRdb itself: fastp quality trimming at Q25, MiXCR clonotype calling, in-frame beta chains only. Under each unique CDR3 protein, matching rows form one entry showing the most common genes and DNA. Within this sample are around 420,000 distinct CDR3 sequences, with roughly 15% of them counted one time only. Of the sample, 5% to 6.5% is held by the ten largest clones. The source material was blood. The receptors shown here come from a woman aged 18-29 years with Graves' hyperthyroidism.

This clonotype was counted ten times or more. The J gene is TRBJ2-5, the V gene TRBV27; D is unresolved. Germline V gives CDR1 MNHEY, CDR2 SMNVEV (reference sequence). The ends were cut back, 6 bases at V and 5 bases at J, with 16 bases in the middle. The length of the CDR3 is 14 residues. In DNA form, the CDR3 reads TGTGCCAGCAGCCTCTCTAGGTGGGCGGAGACCCAGTACTTC. It is translated as CASSLSRWAETQYF.

This clonotype showed up just a few times. This chain links TRBV5-6 with TRBJ2-1; D ambiguous. The CDR3 has 16 residues. Germline values: CDR1 SGHDT, CDR2 YYEEEE. Trimming took 3 bases from V and 15 from J, leaving 28 bases between them. CDR3 residues: CASSSELRPKTAQPFF. The CDR3 nucleotides read TGTGCCAGCAGCTCGGAGTTACGGCCTAAAACGGCGCAGCCGTTCTTC.

This clonotype was seen ten or more times. V and J are TRBV2 and TRBJ1-4; D possibly corresponds to TRBD1 (6 bases). Germline values: CDR1 SNHLY, CDR2 FYNNEI. The CDR3 runs 14 residues. V gave up 5 bases and J gave up 2 bases, with 9 bases separating them. The CDR3: CASSWTVTNEKLFF. The CDR3 DNA reads as TGTGCCAGCAGTTGGACAGTCACTAATGAAAAACTGTTTTTT.

This clonotype occurred many times. This chain links TRBV30 with TRBJ2-3; no clear D gene. CDR3 length equals 14 residues. Germline CDR1 GTSNPN, CDR2 SVGIG (reference sequence). The V gene lost 2 bases and the J gene lost 1 base, with 10 bases spanning the gap. CDR3 DNA sequence: TGTGCCTGGAGTTCTGTCAGCCGCACAGATACGCAGTATTTT. This encodes CAWSSVSRTDTQYF.

The chain links TRBV2 to TRBJ2-2; maybe TRBD2 (6 bases). The germline V gene has CDR1 SNHLY and CDR2 FYNNEI. The CDR3 extends over 15 amino acids. Deletions cut 6 bases from V and 6 bases from J, with 17 bases between. CDR3 sequence: CASSPRRERSGELFF. The CDR3 region has the DNA TGTGCCAGCAGCCCTCGACGGGAGAGGTCCGGGGAGCTGTTTTTT.

This clonotype was recorded a few times. A much larger clone sits a single nucleotide away, making a read error possible. The chain uses TRBV28 and TRBJ2-4, with TRBD1 matching 7 bases. CDR1 is MDHEN and CDR2 is SYDVKM in the germline V gene. J lost 9 bases, V lost 5 bases, and 7 bases had no gene match. The CDR3 is made up of 13 amino acids. The CDR3 DNA reads as TGTGCCAGCAGTGTAACAGGGGTGGGCATTCAGTACTTC. It translates to CASSVTGVGIQYF.

There are many counts of this clonotype. This sequence joins TRBV12-3 or TRBV12-4 and TRBJ2-1; the match to TRBD2 covers 9 bases. The CDR3 contains 14 residues. The CDR3 sequence: CASGSGSSYNEQFF. The DNA of the CDR3 is TGTGCATCGGGTAGCGGGAGCTCCTACAATGAGCAGTTCTTC.

As to this clonotype: A read error is likely, as this CDR3 ends without the conserved phenylalanine or tryptophan. CDR3 region: CASSQVWATNSPLHL. CDR3 nucleotide sequence: TGTGCCAGCAGCCAAGTTTGGGCAACTAATTCACCCCTCCACCTT. This chain joins TRBV3-1 and TRBJ1-6; the D is unclear. The CDR3 has 15 residues. The germline CDR1 and CDR2 sequences are LGHDT and YNNKEL (reference sequence). V shed 1 base and J shed 6 bases, with 10 bases lying between them.

Many counts were recorded for this clonotype. The chain combines TRBV12-3 or TRBV12-4 with TRBJ2-1, with 11 bases matching TRBD2. The CDR3 has 14 amino acids. V was pared by 8 bases and J by 5 bases, with 5 bases of the junction left unmatched. The CDR3 here is CASHSGRAHNEQFF. As DNA, the CDR3 is TGTGCCAGCCATAGCGGGAGGGCCCACAATGAGCAGTTCTTC.

At least ten counts were recorded for this clonotype. V gene TRBV28 combines with J gene TRBJ1-5, with a weak D call TRBD1 (5 bases). CDR1 and CDR2 (germline): MDHEN, SYDVKM. This CDR3 is 16 amino acids long. Between the trimmed V and J ends, which lost 4 bases and 1 base, there was a span of 14 bases. The CDR3 region is CASSWDVRISNQPQHF. In DNA, the CDR3 is TGTGCCAGCAGTTGGGACGTCAGAATAAGCAATCAGCCCCAGCATTTT.

This clonotype has only a few counts. The chain couples TRBV2 to TRBJ2-2; TRBD2 matches at 10 bases. The germline gives CDR1 SNHLY, CDR2 FYNNEI. The V and J ends lost 6 bases and 5 bases, in that order; junction bases with no gene match: 6. CDR3 length: 15 amino acids. The CDR3 DNA reads as TGTGCCAGCAGCCCTAGCGGGAGTCAAACCGGGGAGCTGTTTTTT. It specifies CASSPSGSQTGELFF.

This clonotype occurred many times. The chain uses TRBV28 and TRBJ2-1; TRBD2 matches 10 bases. The junction had 7 bases not matched to a gene; V was cut back by 6 bases and J by 5 bases. This CDR3 has 15 amino acids. The germline V gene encodes CDR1 MDHEN and CDR2 SYDVKM. The CDR3 nucleotides are TGTGCCAGCAGGAGACTAGCGGGCCCCAACAATGAGCAGTTCTTC. Its protein is CASRRLAGPNNEQFF.

This clonotype was seen more than once but under ten times. This chain links TRBV6-1 with TRBJ1-6; D is unresolved. The CDR3 length is 15 residues. Trimming shortened V by 7 bases and J by 2 bases, and 12 bases separated the two germline ends. In germline, CDR1 is MNHNS, CDR2 SASEGT. This CDR3 reads CASIKDGPYNSPLHF. The CDR3 nucleotides read TGTGCCAGCATCAAGGACGGGCCCTATAATTCACCCCTCCACTTT.

This clonotype occurred many times. V and J are TRBV6-2 or TRBV6-3 and TRBJ2-7; D is perhaps TRBD2 (5 bases). The CDR3 runs 16 residues. Germline V gene lookup returns CDR1 MNHEY and CDR2 SVGEGT. Between the trimmed V and J ends, which lost 5 bases and 7 bases, there was a span of 24 bases. In DNA, the CDR3 is TGTGCCAGCAGTCATCTGGTAGCACCCAGATCGGGAGAGCAGTACTTC. Amino acid sequence: CASSHLVAPRSGEQYF.

This clonotype was seen at least ten times. The V gene is TRBV12-3 or TRBV12-4, the J gene TRBJ2-2, with D unclear. Trimming removed 6 bases from V and 4 bases from J, with 15 bases in between. The CDR3 totals 15 residues. As DNA, the CDR3 is TGTGCCAGCAGAGTACACTCCAGGAGCACCGGGGAGCTGTTTTTT. Its translation is CASRVHSRSTGELFF.

The sample holds a few counts of this clonotype. This chain connects TRBV4-3 to TRBJ2-1; TRBD2 matches 8 bases. J lost 3 bases, V lost 4 bases, and 5 bases had no gene match. The germline V gene encodes CDR1 LGHNA and CDR2 YSLEER. The CDR3 runs to 15 residues. This chain's CDR3 is CASSRRTSSYNEQFF. The CDR3 DNA reads TGCGCCAGCAGCCGGAGGACTAGCAGCTACAATGAGCAGTTCTTC.

This clonotype appeared many times. The CDR3 is CASSSDVPRSYEQYF. DNA of the CDR3: TGTGCCAGCAGTTCCGACGTACCTCGTTCCTACGAGCAGTACTTC. V usage is TRBV6-1 and J usage is TRBJ2-7; D not certain. This CDR3 contains 15 residues. Trimming stripped 5 bases from V and 1 base from J, with 15 bases between. Germline V gene sequence: CDR1 MNHNS, CDR2 SASEGT.

This clonotype was seen a few times. The rearrangement joins TRBV6-1 to TRBJ2-7, with a possible D match to TRBD2 (5 bases). Per the germline V gene, CDR1 is MNHNS and CDR2 is SASEGT. The CDR3 has 14 amino acids. Trimming left V 6 bases short and J 2 bases short, with 14 bases between. CDR3 protein: CASSQAVPPYEQYF. CDR3 coding DNA: TGTGCCAGCAGCCAAGCGGTACCACCCTACGAGCAGTACTTC.

This clonotype appeared many times. V usage is TRBV27 and J usage is TRBJ1-4; D remains ambiguous. Trimming took off 4 bases at V and 8 bases at J, with 17 bases between the two ends. This CDR3 region has 15 residues. Looked up from germline, CDR1 is MNHEY and CDR2 is SMNVEV (reference sequence). The CDR3 DNA reads TGTGCCAGCAGTTCCACTGGGGTAATAGTGGAAAAACTGTTTTTT. This encodes CASSSTGVIVEKLFF.

This clonotype was counted at least ten times. The chain employs TRBV7-9 and TRBJ2-7; 8 bases are shared with TRBD2. The CDR3 is made up of 18 amino acids. The germline CDR1 and CDR2 sequences are SEHNR and FQNEAQ (reference sequence). V lost 5 bases, J lost 0 bases, and 15 bases stayed unmatched. The CDR3 here is CASSAFGKTSGRSYEQYF. CDR3 nucleotides: TGTGCCAGCAGCGCGTTCGGTAAAACTAGCGGCCGCTCCTACGAGCAGTACTTC.

This clonotype has ten or more counts. The CDR3: CASSLDTGTRTYNEQFF. The CDR3 DNA reads TGCGCCAGCAGCTTGGATACGGGCACTCGAACCTACAATGAGCAGTTCTTC. The chain is built from TRBV5-1 and TRBJ2-1; D gene unclear. Per the germline V gene, CDR1 is SGHRS and CDR2 is YFSETQ. Trimming removed 0 bases at V and 2 bases at J, with 15 bases between. The CDR3 is made up of 17 amino acids.

At least ten counts were recorded for this clonotype. The chain combines TRBV3-1 with TRBJ1-1; a weak D match, TRBD1 (6 bases). Germline CDR1 LGHDT, CDR2 YNNKEL (reference sequence). The germline V and J ends were trimmed by 0 bases and 5 bases, with 13 bases remaining between them. The CDR3 loop spans 15 amino acids. CDR3 region: CASSQEDSWRTEAFF. CDR3 bases: TGTGCCAGCAGCCAAGAGGACAGTTGGAGGACTGAAGCTTTCTTT.

This clonotype was found many times. The rearrangement links TRBV28 to TRBJ1-1; D perhaps matches TRBD1 (5 bases). Germline-derived CDR1 and CDR2 are MDHEN and SYDVKM. The CDR3 is 14 residues long. V lost 1 base and J 7 bases, leaving 13 bases between the germline ends. This CDR3 is CASSLYGGGDEAFF. The CDR3 nucleotides read TGTGCCAGCAGTTTATATGGGGGAGGGGATGAAGCTTTCTTT.

CDR3 coding DNA: TGTGCCAGCAGATGGCGGGGGTTTGAAAGGGACACTGAAGCTTTCTTT. Translation gives CASRWRGFERDTEAFF. The chain employs TRBV6-4 and TRBJ1-1; D may be TRBD1 (5 bases). Deletions cut 6 bases from V and 3 bases from J, with 20 bases between. Germline V lookup: CDR1 MRHNA, CDR2 SNTAGT. The CDR3 covers 16 residues.

This clonotype has ten or more counts. CDR3 bases: TGCAGTGCTAGAGATCTAACGGGAGTGTGGGAGACCCAGTACTTC. It translates to CSARDLTGVWETQYF. The chain carries TRBV20-1 and TRBJ2-5; perhaps TRBD2 as D (6 bases). Germline V CDR1 and CDR2: DFQATT, SNEGSKA (reference sequence). The CDR3 runs to 15 residues. Trimming shortened V by 0 bases and J by 5 bases, and 16 bases separated the two germline ends.

This clonotype showed up many times. V is TRBV28 and J is TRBJ1-1, with 10 bases aligning to TRBD1. Losses at the gene ends were 5 bases for V and 4 bases for J; bases not matched to a gene: 7. The germline V gene encodes CDR1 MDHEN and CDR2 SYDVKM. The CDR3 runs to 15 residues. The CDR3 loop is CASSPVTGGITEAFF. For the CDR3, the DNA is TGTGCCAGCAGTCCGGTGACAGGGGGCATCACTGAAGCTTTCTTT.

This clonotype came up a few times. V gene TRBV15 combines with J gene TRBJ1-1; D remains unclear. V lost 0 bases to trimming and J lost 1 base, with 3 bases between them. The CDR3 runs to 13 residues. Germline CDR1 LNHNV, CDR2 YYDKDF (reference sequence). CDR3 sequence (DNA): TGTGCCACCAGCAGAGACAGGAACACTGAAGCTTTCTTT. Translating gives CATSRDRNTEAFF.

In its sample, this clonotype was seen a few times. The gene calls are TRBV7-9 and TRBJ2-7; tentative D call: TRBD2 (5 bases). This CDR3 has 13 amino acids. In germline, CDR1 is SEHNR, CDR2 FQNEAQ (reference sequence). V was pared by 1 base and J by 7 bases, with 11 bases between. The CDR3 nucleotides read TGTGCCAGCAGCTTAGTAACTGGGAGTGAGCAGTACTTC. It specifies CASSLVTGSEQYF.